Listed here is a single T cell receptor (beta chain). Its specificity is unknown. Genomic DNA templated the TCR beta VDJ and CDR3 profiling. TCRdb recomputed calls from the reads with MiXCR, one row per CDR3 protein. The sample lists 35,000 to 50,000 distinct CDR3 sequences; 68% were seen once. This record belongs to a study of CD8+CD57+ T cells in acquired aplastic anemia. On the study more broadly: Sorted CD4+ plus CD8+ cells gave DNA averaging roughly 3.5 ug. Whole-study results and caveats: A set of more than 25 CD8+ CDR3 sequences was shared between patients and controls, and these sequences appeared highly expressed in patients.

The CDR3 sequence is 13 residues long. Germline V gene lookup returns CDR1 LNHNV and CDR2 YYDKDF (reference sequence). V lost 7 bases, J lost 6 bases, and 13 bases lay in between. Sequencing used sorted CD4+, CD8+, or CD8+CD57+ T cells (not recorded which) from PBMCs. The TCR originated in a human donor in good health, serving as a control. The rearrangement uses TRBV15 and TRBJ1-5, with D possibly being TRBD1 (6 bases). The CDR3 region is CATTRWGAQPQHF. CDR3 nucleotide sequence: TGTGCCACCACTAGATGGGGGGCTCAGCCCCAGCATTTT.